The text below deals with one T cell receptor beta chain. Its antigen is not known. Sequencing was performed with immunoSEQ multiplex PCR; in TCRdb, only in-frame clones are kept and a portion is missing. Seen here are approximately 93,000 clones, roughly 90% observed once, and the top ten hold over 4%. The data stem from a study of T cell responses to AZD1222 COVID-19 vaccine. Study-wide results and caveats: The reported proportion of spike-specific TCRs targeting unmutated variant regions was nearly half. CD4 TCRs covered the whole spike, strongest at regions 160-218 and 743-854. Donors, mostly white British, included more females; clonal diversity was possibly underestimated.

The CDR3 is made up of 13 amino acids. The V end lost 5 bases, the J end lost 6 bases, and 13 bases lay between the germline ends. Second doses were pooled across both intervals (about 4 or about 12 weeks). V and J are TRBV12-3 or TRBV12-4 and TRBJ1-1; weak D call: TRBD1 (5 bases). Sequenced material: peripheral blood, taken 28 days after the second AZD1222 dose. This TCR derives from an adult who received the AZD1222 COVID-19 vaccine. The CDR3 DNA sequence: TGTGCCAGCAGTCTGGACACCCGCCCTGAAGCTTTCTTT. The encoded protein is CASSLDTRPEAFF.